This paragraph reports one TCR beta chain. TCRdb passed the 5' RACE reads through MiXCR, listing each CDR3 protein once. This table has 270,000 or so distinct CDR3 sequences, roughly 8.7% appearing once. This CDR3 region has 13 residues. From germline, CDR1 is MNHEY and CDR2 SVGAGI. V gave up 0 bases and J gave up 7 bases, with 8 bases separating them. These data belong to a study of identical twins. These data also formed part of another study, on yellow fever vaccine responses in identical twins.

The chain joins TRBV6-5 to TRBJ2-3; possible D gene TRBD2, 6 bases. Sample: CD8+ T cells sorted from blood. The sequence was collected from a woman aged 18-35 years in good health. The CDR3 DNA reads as TGTGCCAGCAGTTACTCTAGCGGCTATACGCAGTATTTT. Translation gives CASSYSSGYTQYF.